Listed here is a single T cell receptor beta chain. What it recognizes is unknown. Based on CD45RO/CCR7/CD25/CD127/CD95/CD27, CD4+ regulatory, stem cell-like memory, naive and central memory cells were sorted. This sample is drawn from a study of beta chain features in type 1 diabetes. Study findings and constraints: No resolution was reached here on whether HLA type influences TCRB rearrangement. TCRB CDR3s were moderately but significantly shorter in Type 1 diabetes patients in all four CD4+ subsets.

The CDR3 length is 12 residues. V shed 4 bases and J shed 6 bases, with 11 bases lying between them. Per the germline V gene, CDR1 is GTSNPN and CDR2 is SVGIG (reference sequence). Reverse transcription of all isolated RNA meant that expressed TCRB transcripts were sequenced. Assay: immunoSEQ multiplex PCR; the TCRdb copy retains only in-frame clones and omits some. The sample has around 70,000 clones; roughly half are singletons. The sequenced sample was central memory CD4+ T cells from blood. The chain links TRBV30 to TRBJ2-3, with D perhaps matching TRBD1 (5 bases). The sequence derives from a man aged 25-45 years with type 1 diabetes. The CDR3 DNA follows: TGTGCCTGGACAGGGTTCGGGGATACGCAGTATTTT. Translation gives CAWTGFGDTQYF.